The clone carrying this TCR beta chain was seen a handful of times. As yet, its antigen is unknown. The data stem from a study of T cells after yellow fever vaccination. In germline, CDR1 is ENHRY, CDR2 SYGVKD. The CDR3 is 14 residues long. After removal of 6 bases from V and 3 bases from J, the junction contained 7 bases not matched to a gene. Whole-study findings and limits: Bulk-population clonotypes that are abundant could appear as contaminants in FACS-sorted repertoires. Only a minor proportion of clonotypes was detected across both CD4 and CD8 compartments.

Researchers made TCR cDNA using 5'RACE template switching, and this step added a universal primer site and UMIs. TCRdb reanalysed the 5' RACE reads using MiXCR and keeps one entry per CDR3 protein. Of some 350,000 distinct CDR3 sequences listed, 8.5% to 10% were seen once; the top ten hold roughly 18%. The V and J genes are TRBV10-3 and TRBJ2-7, with 8 bases fitting TRBD2. The clonotype comes from a young man who received the YFV17D yellow fever vaccine. Sequencing used PBMCs, obtained on the day of the first yellow fever vaccination. This CDR3 reads CAIRASGLDYEQYV. The CDR3 nucleotides are TGTGCCATCAGAGCCTCGGGACTAGACTACGAGCAGTACGTC.